This T cell receptor beta chain emerged from a study of CD8+ T cells in alopecia areata. CDR1 SQVTM and CDR2 ANQGSEA come from the germline V gene. Trimming pared 6 bases from V and 0 bases from J, leaving 11 bases between. CDR3 length: 13 residues. RNA, once extracted, was reverse transcribed into cDNA for use as the sequencing template. The data were produced by immunoSEQ multiplex PCR, yet TCRdb's version contains in-frame clones alone and is incomplete. The sample gives fewer than 250,000 clones, approximately 61% of which show up once; 0.95% to 1.1% is in the top ten. Stated treatment: oral pan-JAK inhibitor, 5-10 mg twice daily. On this clone itself: Other DNA sequences within the sample encode an identical CDR3.

The clonotype originates from a human donor with alopecia areata. J is TRBJ1-1 and V is TRBV29-1; no reliable D call. This sample comprised CD4+ T cells sorted from blood, obtained at week 24, from a patient treated with tofacitinib. The chain's CDR3 is CSVVRVMNTEAFF. In DNA form, the CDR3 reads TGCAGCGTAGTACGGGTAATGAACACTGAAGCTTTCTTT.